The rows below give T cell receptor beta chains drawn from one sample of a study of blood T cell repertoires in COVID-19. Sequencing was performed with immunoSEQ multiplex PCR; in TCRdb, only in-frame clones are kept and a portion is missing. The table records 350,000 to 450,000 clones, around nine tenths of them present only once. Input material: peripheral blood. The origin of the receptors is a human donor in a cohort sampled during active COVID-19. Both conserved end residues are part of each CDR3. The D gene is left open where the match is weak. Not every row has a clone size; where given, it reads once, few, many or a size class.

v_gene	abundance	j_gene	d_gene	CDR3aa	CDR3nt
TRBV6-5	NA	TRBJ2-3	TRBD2	CASSYGASGSYDTQYF	TGTGCCAGCAGTTACGGGGCTAGCGGGAGTTACGATACGCAGTATTTT
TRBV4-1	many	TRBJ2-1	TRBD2	CASSQDYFVAGGLLDEQFF	TGCGCCAGCAGCCAAGATTATTTTGTAGCGGGAGGGCTCCTGGATGAGCAGTTCTTC
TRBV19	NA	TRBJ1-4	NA	CASTDSRNEKLFF	TGTGCCAGTACGGACAGCAGAAATGAAAAACTGTTTTTT
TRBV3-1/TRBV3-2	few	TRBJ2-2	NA	CASSPLLRTENTGELFF	TGTGCCAGCAGCCCTCTATTGCGGACAGAAAACACCGGGGAGCTGTTTTTT
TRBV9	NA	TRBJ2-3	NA	CASSDYRGDTDTQYF	TGTGCCAGCAGCGACTACCGGGGAGACACAGATACGCAGTATTTT
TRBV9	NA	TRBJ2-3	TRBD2	CASSVGTSGADTQYF	TGTGCCAGCAGCGTGGGGACTAGCGGTGCAGATACGCAGTATTTT
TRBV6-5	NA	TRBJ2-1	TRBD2	CASLTSVLEKFF	TGTGCCAGCTTAACTAGCGTCCTTGAGAAGTTCTTC
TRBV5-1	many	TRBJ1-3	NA	CASSLDTGENTIYF	TGCGCCAGCAGCTTGGACACCGGAGAAAACACCATATATTTT
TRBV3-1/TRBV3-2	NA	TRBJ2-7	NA	CASSPSLLGEQYF	TGTGCCAGCAGCCCCTCCCTACTAGGGGAGCAGTACTTC
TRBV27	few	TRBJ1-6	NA	CASSTYRSSPLHF	TGTGCCAGCAGTACCTACAGGTCTTCACCCCTCCACTTT
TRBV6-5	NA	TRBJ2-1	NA	CASPDTFNEQFF	TGTGCCAGCCCAGATACGTTCAATGAGCAGTTCTTC